One and the same sample provided the 3 T cell receptor beta chains below, sequenced in a study of control samples from healthy donors and cancer patients. The data were produced by immunoSEQ multiplex PCR, yet TCRdb's version contains in-frame clones alone and is incomplete. The sample shows about 92,000 clones, around 80% of them seen only once. Material: blood. Receptor source: an older woman in good health.

The rearrangement joins TRBV4-1 to TRBJ2-7, with TRBD1 matching 8 bases. Trimming took 4 bases from V and 2 from J; bases not matched to a gene: 10. The CDR3 length is 16 residues. Germline CDR1 and CDR2: MGHRA and YSYEKL. The CDR3 nucleotides are TGCGCCAGCAGCCCGGGGGCCGGGACAGGAACCTACGAGCAGTACTTC. Amino acid sequence: CASSPGAGTGTYEQYF.

The table lists this clone with a few counts. The chain uses TRBV6-5 and TRBJ1-2; TRBD1 matches 9 bases. Germline CDR1 and CDR2: MNHEY and SVGAGI. The J segment lost 3 bases and the V segment lost 11 bases, leaving 7 bases of the junction unmatched. The length of the CDR3 is 13 residues. The CDR3 loop is CAGTGGAYYGYTF. CDR3 bases: TGTGCCGGAACAGGGGGCGCCTACTATGGCTACACCTTC.

V is TRBV5-6 and J is TRBJ2-4, with D perhaps TRBD1 (6 bases). The length of the CDR3 is 14 residues. Trimming stripped 1 base from V and 3 bases from J, with 8 bases between. CDR1 and CDR2 (germline): SGHDT, YYEEEE. The CDR3 spells CASSLSGDKNIQYF. CDR3 sequence (DNA): TGTGCCAGCAGCTTGTCAGGGGACAAAAACATTCAGTACTTC.